This T cell receptor (beta chain) was recorded in a study of regulatory T cells in long-lasting Graves disease. Points from the study as a whole: Limited sample numbers may have lowered accuracy. Relative to new patients (roughly 970), persistent patients exhibited greater sharing of public clonotypes (approximately 2,700).

With regard to this clonotype: Its antigen is not identified. A much larger clone is a single base away; this may be a read error.

Arm-PCR of CDR3 regions and iRepertoire HTBI primers were used to build TCR beta libraries. TCRdb used MiXCR to reprocess the multiplex PCR reads, holding one entry per CDR3 protein. The top ten clones hold 22% of a sample with hundreds of thousands of distinct CDR3 sequences, around 15% of them seen once. Time point specified: newly diagnosed GD, antithyroid drugs for less than 3 months. After RNA was extracted from PBMCs, the TCR library was made from it. CDR3 size: 15 residues. Germline values: CDR1 SEHNR, CDR2 FQNEAQ (reference sequence). Sample: peripheral blood mononuclear cells (PBMCs), taken at new diagnosis, from a patient treated with antithyroid drugs. The chain employs TRBV7-9 and TRBJ1-4; TRBD1 is a possible D gene (6 bases). This TCR was sampled from a female donor with Graves disease. Written as DNA, the CDR3 is TGTGCCAGCAGCTTTCCGACAGGACCGAATGAAAAACCGTTTTTT. It is translated as CASSFPTGPNEKPFF. The variable domain in full, completed from reference TRBV7-9 and TRBJ1-4, reads DTGVSQNPRHKITKRGQNVTFRCDPISEHNRLYWYRQTLGQGPEFLTYFQNEAQLEKSRLLSDRFSAERPKGSFSTLEIQRTEQGDSAMYLCASSFPTGPNEKPFFGSGTQLSVL.